Listed here are 26 T cell receptor beta chains from one sample, sequenced in a study of PD-L1 blockade in urothelial cancer. Method: immunoSEQ multiplex PCR; TCRdb's copy keeps in-frame clones and lacks some. The sample carries more than 95,000 clones, 86% recorded once. The time point is: peripheral blood 6 weeks after treatment start. This specimen was PBMCs, taken around atezolizumab (anti-PD-L1) treatment. Receptors were obtained from a man aged 50 or older with urothelial cancer.

Here the CDR3 reads CASSFGGGNNQPQHF. In DNA, the CDR3 is TGTGCCAGCAGTTTTGGGGGGGGGAACAATCAGCCCCAGCATTTT. The chain joins TRBV28 to TRBJ1-5; a possible D gene is TRBD1 (5 bases). The CDR3 loop spans 15 amino acids. Germline V CDR1 and CDR2: MDHEN, SYDVKM. Trimming pared 3 bases from V and 3 bases from J, leaving 12 bases between. The full variable domain, rest sourced from reference TRBV28 and TRBJ1-5, is DVKVTQSSRYLVKRTGEKVFLECVQDMDHENMFWYRQDPGLGLRLIYFSYDVKMKEKGDIPEGYSVSREKKERFSLILESASTNQTSMYLCASSFGGGNNQPQHFGDGTRLSIL.

This chain joins TRBV5-4 and TRBJ1-2, with 9 nucleotides matching TRBD1. The V gene end was trimmed by 10 bases and the J gene end by 5 bases; junction bases not matched to a gene: 12. The germline gives CDR1 SGHNT, CDR2 YYREEE (reference sequence). The CDR3 extends over 14 amino acids. The CDR3 DNA reads TGTGCCGGTACATCCCGGGACAGGGAGTATGGCTACACCTTC. Residues: CAGTSRDREYGYTF.

The chain uses TRBV28 and TRBJ1-5; TRBD1 matches at 7 bases. The V and J ends lost 6 bases and 5 bases, in that order; junction bases with no gene match: 10. Germline V lookup: CDR1 MDHEN, CDR2 SYDVKM. The CDR3 is 15 residues long. The CDR3 loop is CASSRRGQDYQPQHF. The CDR3 DNA is TGTGCCAGCAGCCGCCGAGGACAGGATTATCAGCCCCAGCATTTT.

The rearrangement links TRBV5-1 to TRBJ2-5; D is undetermined. The CDR3 loop spans 13 amino acids. CDR1 and CDR2 (germline): SGHRS, YFSETQ. V lost 3 bases and J lost 5, with 11 bases in between. This CDR3 reads CASSSSVLETQYF. The CDR3 DNA is TGCGCCAGCAGCTCCAGTGTTCTCGAGACCCAGTACTTC.

This sequence joins TRBV6-5 and TRBJ2-1, with a possible D match to TRBD2 (5 bases). Trimming stripped 0 bases from V and 1 base from J, with 10 bases between. The CDR3 spans 16 residues. Germline V gene sequence: CDR1 MNHEY, CDR2 SVGAGI. CDR3 DNA: TGTGCCAGCAGTTACTCGGCTAGCAGTTCCTACAATGAGCAGTTCTTC. This translates into CASSYSASSSYNEQFF.

The genes are TRBV15 and TRBJ2-7, with TRBD2 matching over 7 bases. After removal of 7 bases from V and 1 base from J, the junction contained 7 bases not matched to a gene. Looked up from germline, CDR1 is LNHNV and CDR2 is YYDKDF (reference sequence). This CDR3 comprises 14 residues. The DNA of the CDR3 is TGTGCCACCACCCGTGGGGGGGAATCCTACGAGCAGTACTTC. This encodes CATTRGGESYEQYF.

The chain has TRBV7-9 and TRBJ2-1; a possible D gene is TRBD1 (6 bases). The V gene's germline CDR1 is SEHNR and CDR2 FQNEAQ (reference sequence). The CDR3 has 15 residues. Trimming left V 5 bases short and J 9 bases short, with 20 bases between. CDR3 bases: TGTGCCAGCAGCCCACAGGGAAGAGAACTGACTGAGCAGTTCTTC. This sequence encodes CASSPQGRELTEQFF.

This chain uses TRBV25-1 with TRBJ2-7; TRBD2 matches 7 bases. Germline CDR1 and CDR2: MGHDK and SYGVNS. After removal of 3 bases from V and 2 bases from J, the junction contained 4 bases not matched to a gene. The CDR3 is 14 amino acids. CDR3 loop: CASSDPSGPYEQYF. CDR3 coding DNA: TGTGCCAGCAGTGATCCTAGCGGTCCCTACGAGCAGTACTTC.

The chain uses TRBV4-2 and TRBJ2-5, with a weak D call TRBD2 (7 bases). The V and J ends lost 1 base and 4 bases respectively, with 19 bases between them. CDR1 and CDR2 from the germline V gene are LGHNA and YNFKEQ. The CDR3 is made up of 17 amino acids. CDR3 in DNA: TGTGCCAGCAGCCAAGGAGGGGGGGTTGTGGGATTAGAGACCCAGTACTTC. It encodes CASSQGGGVVGLETQYF.

This rearrangement joins TRBV5-8 to TRBJ2-2; 9 nucleotides match TRBD1. Trimming removed 3 bases from V and 1 base from J; junction bases left unmatched: 4. In germline, CDR1 is SGHTS, CDR2 YDEGEE. There are 16 residues in the CDR3. CDR3 loop: CASSSGQGKNTGELFF. Written as DNA, the CDR3 is TGTGCCAGCAGCTCAGGACAGGGGAAGAACACCGGGGAGCTGTTTTTT.

This chain joins TRBV5-1 and TRBJ2-3; D is perhaps TRBD2 (5 bases). Germline CDR1 reads SGHRS; CDR2 reads YFSETQ. This CDR3 comprises 14 residues. V was clipped by 1 base and J by 5 bases, with 11 bases between them. CDR3 sequence (DNA): TGCGCCAGCAGCTTGTCCGGGGTCCAAGATACGCAGTATTTT. Its protein product is CASSLSGVQDTQYF.

This chain joins TRBV2 and TRBJ2-1; tentative D call: TRBD2 (5 bases). The CDR3 consists of 13 residues. CDR1 SNHLY and CDR2 FYNNEI come from the germline V gene. The V end lost 6 bases, the J end lost 6 bases, and 12 bases lay between the germline ends. CDR3 region: CASSLDEGNEQFF. The CDR3 region has the DNA TGTGCCAGCAGCCTGGACGAGGGCAATGAGCAGTTCTTC.

The chain couples TRBV25-1 to TRBJ1-2; 8 bases match TRBD1. The length of the CDR3 is 13 residues. V was clipped by 4 bases and J by 7 bases; unmatched bases: 5. Germline-derived CDR1 and CDR2 are MGHDK and SYGVNS. Written as DNA, the CDR3 is TGTGCCAGCAGTGCCTACAGGGGGGTTGGCTACACCTTC. Protein: CASSAYRGVGYTF.

The chain uses TRBV6-5 and TRBJ1-1, with D maybe TRBD1 (6 bases). Germline lookup yields CDR1 MNHEY and CDR2 SVGAGI. The V and J ends lost 5 bases and 2 bases respectively, with 15 bases between them. The CDR3 covers 15 residues. This chain's CDR3 is CASSLSRQVNTEAFF. The CDR3 coding sequence is TGTGCCAGCAGTCTGTCCCGACAGGTTAACACTGAAGCTTTCTTT.

The chain joins TRBV5-6 to TRBJ2-1; D may be TRBD2 (6 bases). V was shortened by 0 bases and J by 9 bases, with 19 bases between the two germline ends. Germline CDR1 SGHDT, CDR2 YYEEEE. This CDR3 has 16 residues. CDR3 DNA sequence: TGTGCCAGCAGCTTGGCGACTAGGTTGGAGTTGGGTGAGCAGTTCTTC. Translated, it gives CASSLATRLELGEQFF.

The chain carries TRBV28 and TRBJ2-3; 11 nucleotides line up with TRBD2. The V gene's germline CDR1 is MDHEN and CDR2 SYDVKM. The CDR3 is 15 amino acids. Trimming at V came to 6 bases and at J to 3 bases, leaving 5 bases not matched to a gene. CDR3 nucleotide sequence: TGTGCCAGCAGGGTAGCGGGAGGGCGGACAGATACGCAGTATTTT. Its protein product is CASRVAGGRTDTQYF.

V usage is TRBV5-4 and J usage is TRBJ2-7; no firm D call. Trimming took off 4 bases at V and 0 bases at J, with 8 bases between the two ends. Per the germline V gene, CDR1 is SGHNT and CDR2 is YYREEE (reference sequence). This CDR3 has 13 residues. The CDR3 loop is CASSQPSSYEQYF. The CDR3 bases are TGTGCCAGCAGCCAACCTAGCTCCTACGAGCAGTACTTC.

The rearrangement uses TRBV28 and TRBJ1-2, with D possibly matching TRBD1 (5 bases). Germline-derived CDR1 and CDR2 are MDHEN and SYDVKM. The CDR3 has 14 residues. V shed 2 bases and J shed 0 bases, with 7 bases lying between them. The DNA of the CDR3 is TGTGCCAGCAGTTTAGGGGCCTCTAACTATGGCTACACCTTC. Translation: CASSLGASNYGYTF.

This clone was seen more than once but under ten times. This chain links TRBV18 with TRBJ1-5, with 9 bases lining up with TRBD1. This CDR3 comprises 14 residues. Germline CDR1 KGHSH, CDR2 LQKENI. The ends lost 6 bases at V and 4 bases at J; junction bases unmatched: 4. Written as DNA, the CDR3 is TGTGCCAGCTCGGGACAGGGACTAAATCAGCCCCAGCATTTT. It specifies CASSGQGLNQPQHF.

CDR3 coding DNA: TGTGCCAGCAGCCCCGACCAAAATGACTTCAATGAGCAGTTCTTC. Translation: CASSPDQNDFNEQFF. The chain uses TRBV7-3 and TRBJ2-1; the D is unclear. CDR3 length: 15 amino acids. Germline V gives CDR1 SGHTA, CDR2 FQGTGA. The V end was cut by 5 bases, the J end by 6 bases, with 17 bases between.

The chain carries TRBV11-1 and TRBJ2-4, with TRBD2 identical over 7 bases. The CDR3 contains 14 residues. V dropped 5 bases and J dropped 6; count of bases not matched to a gene: 7. Germline V gives CDR1 SGHAT, CDR2 FQDESV (reference sequence). The CDR3 DNA sequence: TGTGCCAGCAGCCAGGATACGGGGGGAAACATTCAGTACTTC. Its protein is CASSQDTGGNIQYF.

The chain has TRBV19 and TRBJ1-6, with D possibly TRBD1 on 5 matching bases. The CDR3 runs to 16 residues. Germline V gives CDR1 LNHDA, CDR2 SQIVND (reference sequence). The V gene lost 5 bases and the J gene lost 6 bases, with 17 bases spanning the gap. The CDR3, as DNA: TGTGCCAGTAGTTTTTCGAACCAGGGACTTAATTCACCCCTCCACTTT. This translates into CASSFSNQGLNSPLHF.

The rearrangement joins TRBV9 to TRBJ1-1; no reliable D call. The CDR3 is 11 amino acids. Trimming cost V 10 bases and J 1 base, with 8 bases left between them. The V gene's germline CDR1 is SGDLS and CDR2 YYNGEE. CDR3 sequence reads: CACRQNTEAFF. CDR3 DNA: TGTGCCTGCCGACAGAACACTGAAGCTTTCTTT.

This clone was recorded once. Here the CDR3 DNA reads TGCGCCAGCAGTTCGGACAGACCTAGCACAGATACGCAGTATTTT. Its translation is CASSSDRPSTDTQYF. The V gene is TRBV5-1, the J gene TRBJ2-3; possible D gene TRBD1, 6 bases. The CDR3 totals 15 residues. Between the trimmed V and J ends, which lost 5 bases and 0 bases, there was a span of 13 bases. Germline-derived CDR1 and CDR2 are SGHRS and YFSETQ.

This chain joins TRBV28 and TRBJ2-7; TRBD2 aligns across 14 bases. Germline V gene lookup returns CDR1 MDHEN and CDR2 SYDVKM. The CDR3 has 17 amino acids. Unmatched junction bases numbered 9, after V lost 4 bases and J lost 4 bases. For the CDR3, the DNA is TGTGCCAGCAGTTCTCCCCTTTGGACTAGCGGGGGGTACGAGCAGTACTTC. It is translated as CASSSPLWTSGGYEQYF.

The chain carries TRBV5-1 and TRBJ1-2; D is undetermined. The CDR3 is 15 residues long. V was trimmed by 0 bases and J by 2 bases, leaving 11 bases between them. The germline V gene encodes CDR1 SGHRS and CDR2 YFSETQ. For the CDR3, the DNA is TGCGCCAGCAGCTTGGCCGAACAGCCCAACTATGGCTACACCTTC. It translates to CASSLAEQPNYGYTF.